The 9 T cell receptor beta chains presented below share a single source sample, sequenced in a study of blood T cell repertoires in COVID-19. The data were produced by immunoSEQ multiplex PCR, yet TCRdb's version contains in-frame clones alone and is incomplete. The sample has 20,000 to 25,000 clones; 65% to 80% are singletons. Material for sequencing was peripheral blood. The receptors derive from a human donor in a cohort sampled during active or convalescent COVID-19.

The chain combines TRBV7-2 with TRBJ2-1; 13 bases fit TRBD2. Per the germline V gene, CDR1 is SGHTA and CDR2 is FQGNSA. The CDR3 extends over 18 amino acids. V shed 6 bases and J 5 bases; nucleotides not matched to a gene: 13. CDR3 region: CASSRQIGTSGTHNEQFF. The CDR3, as DNA: TGTGCCAGCAGTCGCCAAATCGGGACTAGCGGGACACACAATGAGCAGTTCTTC.

This chain connects TRBV27 to TRBJ1-4; weak D call: TRBD1 (5 bases). The CDR3 runs 15 residues. V was clipped by 6 bases and J by 10 bases, with 21 bases between them. The germline CDR1 and CDR2 sequences are MNHEY and SMNVEV (reference sequence). The CDR3 loop reads CASSLKGTPRGKLFF. In nucleotides, the CDR3 is TGTGCCAGCAGCCTAAAAGGGACTCCTAGGGGAAAACTGTTTTTT.

This chain connects TRBV24-1 to TRBJ2-3, with 7 bases that match TRBD2. After removal of 5 bases from V and 2 bases from J, the junction contained 9 bases not matched to a gene. The CDR3 has 16 residues. Looked up from germline, CDR1 is KGHDR and CDR2 is SFDVKD. DNA for the CDR3: TGTGCCACCAGTGGGTGGTCTAGCGGATTCACAGATACGCAGTATTTT. It encodes CATSGWSSGFTDTQYF.

The rearrangement links TRBV19 to TRBJ2-1; TRBD1 aligns across 8 bases. The CDR3 has 14 residues. V was clipped by 7 bases and J by 8 bases; unmatched bases: 10. Germline assignment: CDR1 LNHDA and CDR2 SQIVND (reference sequence). The CDR3 protein is CASTPQTGVHEQFF. CDR3 nucleotide sequence: TGTGCCAGTACCCCCCAGACAGGGGTCCATGAGCAGTTCTTC.

The chain uses TRBV24-1 and TRBJ2-3; 8 bases align to TRBD2. The V gene end was trimmed by 3 bases and the J gene end by 3 bases; junction bases not matched to a gene: 7. The V gene's germline CDR1 is KGHDR and CDR2 SFDVKD. The CDR3 is made up of 16 amino acids. CDR3 in amino acids: CATSDPRGGRTDTQYF. For the CDR3, the DNA is TGTGCCACCAGTGATCCTCGGGGGGGCCGGACAGATACGCAGTATTTT.

The V and J genes are TRBV6-5 and TRBJ2-2, with 8 bases that match TRBD1. The CDR3 contains 15 residues. Germline trimming cut 7 bases from V and 7 bases from J; bases unmatched to any gene: 11. Per germline, CDR1 MNHEY and CDR2 SVGAGI. CDR3 nucleotide sequence: TGTGCCAGCACAAGACAGGGGCCCCGAGTCGGGGAGCTGTTTTTT. It yields the protein CASTRQGPRVGELFF.

The chain has TRBV6-5 and TRBJ2-5; 9 bases agree with TRBD2. CDR3 size: 16 residues. Germline V gives CDR1 MNHEY, CDR2 SVGAGI. V lost 6 bases to trimming and J lost 3 bases; unmatched junction nucleotides: 11. CDR3 region: CASSYRLAAIEETQYF. The CDR3 DNA is TGTGCCAGCAGCTACAGACTAGCGGCTATAGAAGAGACCCAGTACTTC.

This clone has just one count. V gene TRBV28 combines with J gene TRBJ1-6; 7 bases line up with TRBD1. The ends lost 4 bases at V and 6 bases at J; junction bases unmatched: 9. The germline V gene has CDR1 MDHEN and CDR2 SYDVKM. The CDR3 is 16 amino acids. In DNA form, the CDR3 reads TGTGCCAGCAGTTCAATCACAGGGGTGGGTAATTCACCCCTCCACTTT. Protein: CASSSITGVGNSPLHF.

This chain connects TRBV7-6 to TRBJ1-1; the D is unclear. CDR1 and CDR2 from the germline V gene are SGHVS and FNYEAQ. V was clipped by 2 bases and J by 4 bases, with 14 bases between them. The CDR3 extends over 15 amino acids. The CDR3 sequence: CASSLRPRVRTEAFF. In DNA, the CDR3 is TGTGCCAGCAGCTTACGACCGAGGGTTCGCACTGAAGCTTTCTTT. The whole variable domain, filled in from reference TRBV7-6 and TRBJ1-1, reads GAGVSQSPRYKVTKRGQDVALRCDPISGHVSLYWYRQALGQGPEFLTYFNYEAQQDKSGLPNDRFSAERPEGSISTLTIQRTEQRDSAMYRCASSLRPRVRTEAFFGQGTRLTVV.